Shown below are 18 T cell receptor beta chains from a single sample sequenced in a study of response to subunit inactivated influenza vaccine (dated by TCRdb to 2017 to 2018). The library was produced with RT-PCR. Sequencing relied on an Illumina HiSeq 2500. TCRdb reworked the public reads: Q25 trimming with fastp, MiXCR clone assembly, productive beta chains retained. Here each entry gathers all rows of one CDR3 protein and keeps the most common genes and DNA. The sample includes a few hundred thousand distinct CDR3 sequences, with 6% to 9% observed a single time. The top ten constitute 10% to 15% of the sample. Sequencing was performed on PBMCs from blood, taken around 25 months after vaccination. The origin of the receptors is a man between 50 and 69 years old who received an inactivated influenza vaccine. Donor details come from another sample of the same person, matched by shared clones.

This clonotype was counted between two and nine times. DNA for the CDR3: TGTGCCAGCACCCGACAGGGTCTGAACACTGAAGCTTTCTTT. It is translated as CASTRQGLNTEAFF. The chain links TRBV27 to TRBJ1-1, with 7 nucleotides matching TRBD1. The trim removed 7 bases at V and 0 bases at J, leaving 5 bases unmatched. This CDR3 contains 14 residues. CDR1 MNHEY and CDR2 SMNVEV come from the germline V gene (reference sequence).

This clonotype was recorded a few times. This sequence joins TRBV3-1 and TRBJ1-2, with 7 positions matching TRBD1. The CDR3 is 12 residues long. The ends lost 3 bases at V and 7 bases at J; junction bases unmatched: 2. Per the germline V gene, CDR1 is LGHDT and CDR2 is YNNKEL (reference sequence). The CDR3 region is CASSHSGGGYTF. CDR3 coding DNA: TGTGCCAGCAGCCACTCAGGGGGTGGCTACACCTTC.

In its sample, this clonotype was seen many times. The genes are TRBV5-1 and TRBJ1-1; 7 bases are a match to TRBD1. Germline trimming cut 4 bases from V and 0 bases from J; bases unmatched to any gene: 9. This CDR3 is built from 16 residues. Germline loops: CDR1 SGHRS, CDR2 YFSETQ. CDR3 amino acids: CASSMGGQPMNTEAFF. The CDR3, as DNA: TGCGCCAGCAGCATGGGGGGACAGCCCATGAACACTGAAGCTTTCTTT.

In its sample, this clonotype was seen a few times. The gene calls are TRBV6-2 or TRBV6-3 and TRBJ1-5; D may be TRBD1 (6 bases). Germline V gene data show CDR1 as MNHEY and CDR2 as SVGEGT. The CDR3 runs to 16 residues. V lost 5 bases and J lost 2, with 16 bases in between. CDR3 DNA sequence: TGTGCCAGCAGTAACCCGGGGGGCGTTGGCAATCAGCCCCAGCATTTT. It specifies CASSNPGGVGNQPQHF.

This clonotype has more than one count but fewer than ten. The rearrangement joins TRBV20-1 to TRBJ1-6; D remains unclear. The germline V and J ends were trimmed by 4 bases and 8 bases, with 12 bases remaining between them. Germline lookup yields CDR1 DFQATT and CDR2 SNEGSKA (reference sequence). This CDR3 region has 13 residues. DNA of the CDR3: TGCAGTGCTAAGGGTATTCGGGATTCACCCCTCCACTTT. This sequence encodes CSAKGIRDSPLHF.

This clonotype has more than one count but fewer than ten. V gene TRBV12-3 or TRBV12-4 combines with J gene TRBJ2-5, with D possibly matching TRBD2 (5 bases). This CDR3 contains 12 residues. Deletions cut 4 bases from V and 6 bases from J, with 9 bases between. Here the CDR3 reads CASSSGWQTQYF. As DNA, the CDR3 is TGTGCCAGCAGTTCGGGGTGGCAGACCCAGTACTTC.

A note on this clonotype: With a much larger clone just one base away, this may be a read error. The J gene is TRBJ2-1, the V gene TRBV7-8; 10 nucleotides agree with TRBD2. This CDR3 region has 18 residues. CDR1 and CDR2 (germline): SGHVS, FQNEAQ. CDR3 coding DNA: TGTACCAGCAGCTCAACCCCGAAGCGGGGGGGCCCTAAGAATGAGCAGTTCTTC. It translates to CTSSSTPKRGGPKNEQFF.

This clonotype was seen ten or more times. In DNA form, the CDR3 reads TGTGCCAGCAAAAGGGAGGGAGGGCCGCGGAATGAGCAGTTCTTC. This codes for CASKREGGPRNEQFF. This chain uses TRBV6-1 with TRBJ2-1; 7 nucleotides agree with TRBD2. This CDR3 has 15 residues. V lost 7 bases and J lost 7; bases outside the gene matches: 13. Per the germline V gene, CDR1 is MNHNS and CDR2 is SASEGT.

This clonotype was recorded many times. The chain combines TRBV12-3 or TRBV12-4 with TRBJ2-7; D is possibly TRBD2 (6 bases). The V and J ends lost 2 bases and 5 bases respectively, with 10 bases between them. The CDR3 extends over 13 amino acids. The CDR3 loop reads CASSLRGIHEQYF. The CDR3 nucleotides read TGTGCCAGCAGTTTACGGGGGATCCACGAGCAGTACTTC.

This chain connects TRBV11-2 to TRBJ1-4; D remains unclear. Trimming shortened V by 0 bases and J by 10 bases, and 9 bases separated the two germline ends. The V gene's germline CDR1 is SGHAT and CDR2 FQNNGV. The CDR3 runs 13 residues. The CDR3 is CASSLDSLGKLFF. DNA for the CDR3: TGTGCCAGCAGCTTAGACAGCCTCGGAAAACTGTTTTTT.

This clonotype was observed a few times. The chain is built from TRBV3-1 and TRBJ2-6; no firm D call. Germline V gene sequence: CDR1 LGHDT, CDR2 YNNKEL (reference sequence). Trimming removed 2 bases at V and 2 bases at J, with 10 bases between. CDR3 length: 16 residues. In nucleotides, the CDR3 is TGTGCCAGCAGCCAAAAGTCGGTAACTGGGGCCAACGTCCTGACTTTC. Translating it yields CASSQKSVTGANVLTF.

This clonotype was recorded a few times. V usage is TRBV9 and J usage is TRBJ1-4; no definite D call. The CDR3 loop spans 15 amino acids. Germline V lookup: CDR1 SGDLS, CDR2 YYNGEE. V was clipped by 0 bases and J by 4 bases, with 10 bases between them. CDR3 sequence reads: CASSVAVGFNEKLFF. In nucleotides, the CDR3 is TGTGCCAGCAGCGTAGCTGTTGGATTTAATGAAAAACTGTTTTTT.

This clonotype was counted many times. The chain recombines TRBV9 with TRBJ2-2; a possible D gene is TRBD1 (7 bases). V gave up 6 bases and J gave up 4 bases, with 13 bases separating them. Germline V lookup: CDR1 SGDLS, CDR2 YYNGEE. The CDR3 has 14 residues. CDR3 bases: TGTGCCAGCAATAGACAGGGAGGCACCGGGGAGCTGTTTTTT. The encoded protein is CASNRQGGTGELFF.

This clonotype was counted ten times or more. V usage is TRBV7-9 and J usage is TRBJ1-1; no reliable D call. This CDR3 is 13 amino acids long. V lost 2 bases and J 4 bases, leaving 8 bases between the germline ends. CDR1 and CDR2 from the germline V gene are SEHNR and FQNEAQ (reference sequence). In nucleotides, the CDR3 is TGTGCCAGCAGCTTAAGTATAGCCACTGAAGCTTTCTTT. Translation gives CASSLSIATEAFF.

This clonotype was seen only a few times. V usage is TRBV4-3 and J usage is TRBJ2-5, with D perhaps matching TRBD1 or TRBD2 (5 bases each). Germline lookup yields CDR1 LGHNA and CDR2 YSLEER. V was cut by 0 bases and J by 3 bases, with 11 bases left in between. CDR3 length: 15 residues. CDR3 amino acids: CASSQDLGTEETQYF. The CDR3 coding sequence is TGCGCCAGCAGCCAAGATCTCGGGACGGAAGAGACCCAGTACTTC.

V is TRBV20-1 and J is TRBJ2-7, with D perhaps matching TRBD1 (5 bases). Germline V gene sequence: CDR1 DFQATT, CDR2 SNEGSKA (reference sequence). The CDR3 extends over 14 amino acids. Trimming stripped 0 bases from V and 0 bases from J, with 9 bases between. CDR3 bases: TGCAGTGCTAGAGATCGAGACAGCTCCTACGAGCAGTACTTC. Its protein product is CSARDRDSSYEQYF.

A few counts support this clonotype. The V gene is TRBV20-1, the J gene TRBJ2-1; 8 bases agree with TRBD2. The ends lost 5 bases at V and 6 bases at J; junction bases unmatched: 6. CDR1 and CDR2 from the germline V gene are DFQATT and SNEGSKA (reference sequence). There are 13 residues in the CDR3. CDR3 sequence: CSAPAGVTNEQFF. CDR3 bases: TGCAGTGCTCCAGCGGGGGTCACCAATGAGCAGTTCTTC.

This clonotype has at least ten counts. V usage is TRBV25-1 and J usage is TRBJ1-4; 7 bases are a match to TRBD1. This CDR3 comprises 16 residues. Germline loops: CDR1 MGHDK, CDR2 SYGVNS. The V and J ends lost 5 bases and 7 bases, in that order; junction bases with no gene match: 13. The CDR3 DNA reads as TGTGCCAGCAGTCCTATGGACAGGTCGTCGGGTGAAAAACTGTTTTTT. This encodes CASSPMDRSSGEKLFF.